This T cell receptor (beta chain) was recovered during a study of cytomegalovirus exposure and HLA in healthy donors. The CDR3 has 15 residues. With V trimmed by 5 bases and J by 4 bases, 6 bases remained unmatched. Per the germline V gene, CDR1 is SGHAT and CDR2 is FQNNGV. This table comes from immunoSEQ multiplex PCR, and its TCRdb copy is limited to in-frame clones, with some not included. Among some 130,000 clones listed, approximately 82% were seen once. Concerning this clone itself: Its antigen is not identified.

Study-wide points: In the 120 or so validation repertoires, 85% to 95% of cluster scores exceeded 0, per a later analysis. Some TCR beta chains (164 of them) were listed as cytomegalovirus-associated.

Source material: PBMCs. This TCR derives from a man aged 25 to 45 in good health and CMV-seropositive. The V gene is TRBV11-2, the J gene TRBJ2-5; 11 bases fit TRBD2. The CDR3 reads CASSPNLAGGETQYF. DNA for the CDR3: TGTGCCAGCAGCCCAAATCTAGCGGGAGGAGAGACCCAGTACTTC. Variable domain in full (rest from reference TRBV11-2 and TRBJ2-5): EAGVAQSPRYKIIEKRQSVAFWCNPISGHATLYWYQQILGQGPKLLIQFQNNGVVDDSQLPKDRFSAERLKGVDSTLKIQPAKLEDSAVYLCASSPNLAGGETQYFGPGTRLLVL.